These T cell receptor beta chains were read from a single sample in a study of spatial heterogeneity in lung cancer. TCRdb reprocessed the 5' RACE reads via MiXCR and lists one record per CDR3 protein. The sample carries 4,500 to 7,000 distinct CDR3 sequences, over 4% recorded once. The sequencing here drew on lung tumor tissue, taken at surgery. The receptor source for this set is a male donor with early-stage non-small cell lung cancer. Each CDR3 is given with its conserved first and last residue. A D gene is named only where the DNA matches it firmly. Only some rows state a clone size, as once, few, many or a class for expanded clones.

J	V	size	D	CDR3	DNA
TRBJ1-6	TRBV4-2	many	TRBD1	CASSQDWTGSSSPLHF	TGTGCCAGCAGCCAAGATTGGACAGGTTCGAGTTCACCCCTCCACTTT
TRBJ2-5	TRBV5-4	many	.	CASSLQHLETQYF	TGTGCCAGCAGCTTGCAACACTTGGAGACCCAGTACTTC
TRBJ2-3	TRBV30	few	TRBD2	CAWSDSVSGIGTQYF	TGTGCCTGGAGTGATAGCGTGAGCGGGATAGGTACGCAGTATTTT
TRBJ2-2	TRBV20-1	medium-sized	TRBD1	CSARPTGTGPTGELFF	TGCAGTGCTAGACCAACCGGGACAGGGCCAACCGGGGAGCTGTTTTTT
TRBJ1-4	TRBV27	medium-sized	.	CASSLKEGGNEKLFF	TGTGCCAGCAGTTTAAAGGAGGGAGGGAATGAAAAACTGTTTTTT
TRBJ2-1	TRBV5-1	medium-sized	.	CASSLVQDAYNEQFF	TGCGCCAGCAGCTTGGTCCAGGATGCCTACAATGAGCAGTTCTTC
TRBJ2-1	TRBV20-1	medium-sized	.	CSATRQRSNEQFF	TGCAGTGCCACCAGGCAGCGGTCCAATGAGCAGTTCTTC
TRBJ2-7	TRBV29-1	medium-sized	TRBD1	CSVSLPDRVDYEQYF	TGCAGCGTTTCACTCCCTGACAGGGTTGACTACGAGCAGTACTTC
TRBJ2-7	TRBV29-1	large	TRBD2	CSVEGGTTYEQYF	TGCAGCGTTGAGGGAGGGACTACCTACGAGCAGTACTTC
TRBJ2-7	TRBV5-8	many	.	CASSFIGPISSYEQYF	TGTGCCAGCAGCTTTATAGGGCCGATCAGCTCCTACGAGCAGTACTTC
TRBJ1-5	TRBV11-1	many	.	CASSLDRDQPQHF	TGTGCCAGCAGCCTGGACCGGGATCAGCCCCAGCATTTT
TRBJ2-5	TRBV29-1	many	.	CSVQGSVGQETQYF	TGCAGCGTTCAAGGTAGCGTGGGCCAAGAGACCCAGTACTTC
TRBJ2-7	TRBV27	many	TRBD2	CASRLAGGRTYEQYF	TGTGCCAGCAGACTAGCGGGGGGCCGGACCTACGAGCAGTACTTC
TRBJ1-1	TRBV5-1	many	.	CASSLGDTDTEAFF	TGCGCCAGCAGCTTGGGCGATACGGACACTGAAGCTTTCTTT
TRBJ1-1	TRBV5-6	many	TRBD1	CASSSGTANTEAFF	TGTGCCAGCAGCTCGGGGACAGCGAACACTGAAGCTTTCTTT
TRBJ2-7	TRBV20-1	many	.	CSASGSSYEQYF	TGCAGTGCTAGCGGCAGCTCCTACGAGCAGTACTTC
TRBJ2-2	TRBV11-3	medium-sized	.	CASSLVGPGIGIDTGELFF	TGTGCCAGCAGCTTAGTGGGGCCAGGGATTGGGATTGACACCGGGGAGCTGTTTTTT
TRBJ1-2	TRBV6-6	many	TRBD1	CASTTGQTGGYTF	TGTGCCAGCACCACGGGACAGACGGGTGGCTACACCTTC
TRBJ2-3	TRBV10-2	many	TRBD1	CASSPTGVQTDTQYF	TGCGCCAGCAGCCCGACAGGGGTCCAGACAGATACGCAGTATTTT
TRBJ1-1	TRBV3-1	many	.	CASSQVTSRNTEAFF	TGTGCCAGCAGCCAAGTAACATCCCGGAACACTGAAGCTTTCTTT
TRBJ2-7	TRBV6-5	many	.	CASRQVTGREYF	TGTGCCAGCCGACAAGTGACAGGGAGGGAGTACTTC
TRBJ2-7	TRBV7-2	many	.	CASSWDHYEQYF	TGTGCCAGCAGCTGGGACCACTACGAGCAGTACTTC
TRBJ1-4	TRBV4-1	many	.	CASSQDSAVDNEKLFF	TGCGCCAGCAGCCAAGATTCTGCGGTCGATAATGAAAAACTGTTTTTT
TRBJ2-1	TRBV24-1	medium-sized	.	CATAGGPGNEQFF	TGTGCCACCGCTGGGGGGCCGGGAAATGAGCAGTTCTTC
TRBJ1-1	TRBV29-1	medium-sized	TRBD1	CSVVRQGYTEAFF	TGCAGCGTTGTCAGACAGGGGTACACTGAAGCTTTCTTT
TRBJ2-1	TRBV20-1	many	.	CSARDLEQFF	TGCAGTGCTAGAGACCTTGAGCAGTTCTTC
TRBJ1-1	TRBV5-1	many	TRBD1	CASSSDRGTEAFF	TGCGCCAGCAGCTCGGACAGGGGCACTGAAGCTTTCTTT
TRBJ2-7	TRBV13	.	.	CASSFRVGHPYEQYF	TGTGCCAGCAGCTTCAGAGTGGGGCACCCCTACGAGCAGTACTTC
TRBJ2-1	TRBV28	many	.	CASIGGLAYNEQFF	TGTGCCAGCATAGGCGGGTTAGCCTACAATGAGCAGTTCTTC
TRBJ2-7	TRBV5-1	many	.	CASSEGFYEQYF	TGCGCCAGCAGCGAAGGTTTCTACGAGCAGTACTTC
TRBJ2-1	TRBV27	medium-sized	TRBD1	CASSLRQGQDYNEQFF	TGTGCCAGCAGTTTAAGGCAGGGACAGGACTACAATGAGCAGTTCTTC
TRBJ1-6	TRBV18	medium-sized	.	CASSPRADSPLHF	TGTGCCAGCTCACCACGGGCAGATTCACCCCTCCACTTT
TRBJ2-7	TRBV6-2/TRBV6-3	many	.	CASSYVVSYEQYF	TGTGCCAGCAGTTACGTGGTGAGCTACGAGCAGTACTTC
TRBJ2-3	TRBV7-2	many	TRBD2	CASSLTSGAQYF	TGTGCCAGCAGCTTGACTAGCGGGGCGCAGTATTTT